One T cell receptor beta chain is described in this entry. As yet, its antigen is unknown. The germline V gene encodes CDR1 DFQATT and CDR2 SNEGSKA (reference sequence). Trimming cost V 4 bases and J 0 bases, with 10 bases left between them. The CDR3 extends over 14 amino acids. The entry originates in a study of blood T cells in healthy people across ages. Sample-barcoded 5' priming and a J-beta primer mix drove a second PCR of roughly 7 to 11 cycles. TCRdb redid the calling of the 5' RACE reads with MiXCR, one entry per CDR3 protein. The table shows around 1,600,000 distinct CDR3 sequences, with 35% to 45% occurring only once. Whole-study findings and limits: Diversity figures based on one million T cells were deemed too low. Long-lived donors had more naive CD4+ cells and higher diversity than aged donors.

The sample was blood. This sequence joins TRBV20-1 and TRBJ2-1; perhaps TRBD2 as D (6 bases). The TCR was taken from a woman in her late teens or twenties in good health. The DNA for the CDR3 is TGCAGTGCTACCGCGGGGAGCTCCTACAATGAGCAGTTCTTC. Protein sequence: CSATAGSSYNEQFF.